These 13 T cell receptor beta chains came from one sample sequenced in a study of T cell responses to AZD1222 COVID-19 vaccine. The protocol was immunoSEQ multiplex PCR, while the TCRdb copy is restricted to in-frame clones and leaves out a portion. Of around 170,000 clones listed, just over 90% were seen once; the top ten hold approximately 1.6%. The sample was peripheral blood, taken on day 0 of AZD1222 vaccination. Every receptor here comes from an adult in good health.

The chain is built from TRBV6-5 and TRBJ1-6; 8 bases are a match to TRBD1. Germline assignment: CDR1 MNHEY and CDR2 SVGAGI. V shed 2 bases, J shed 8 bases, and the junction held 8 bases outside the gene matches. This CDR3 region has 16 residues. The CDR3 DNA reads TGTGCCAGCAGTTACCGGACAGGGTCTGGGGATTCACCCCTCCACTTT. Its translation: CASSYRTGSGDSPLHF.

This CDR3 reads CASSPALSSGRSNEKLFF. The CDR3 region has the DNA TGTGCCAGCTCACCAGCACTTTCCTCCGGGAGGAGTAATGAAAAACTGTTTTTT. V is TRBV18 and J is TRBJ1-4, with D hard to call. The CDR3 loop spans 18 amino acids. V lost 2 bases and J 4 bases, leaving 20 bases between the germline ends. CDR1 is KGHSH, CDR2 LQKENI, per germline.

V and J are TRBV24-1 and TRBJ2-7, with D maybe TRBD1 (5 bases). The CDR3 is 13 amino acids. Deletions cut 3 bases from V and 2 bases from J, with 7 bases between. Looked up from germline, CDR1 is KGHDR and CDR2 is SFDVKD. The CDR3 DNA follows: TGTGCCACCAGTGATCCGGACACCTACGAGCAGTACTTC. Translating gives CATSDPDTYEQYF.

This chain links TRBV29-1 with TRBJ2-5, with D tentatively TRBD1 or TRBD2 (5 bases each). The germline gives CDR1 SQVTM, CDR2 ANQGSEA. Trimming stripped 7 bases from V and 2 bases from J, with 14 bases between. This CDR3 spans 13 amino acids. The CDR3 reads CSALRGRQETQYF. The CDR3 DNA sequence: TGCAGCGCCCTAAGGGGACGTCAAGAGACCCAGTACTTC. The full variable domain, completed using reference TRBV29-1 and TRBJ2-5, is SAVISQKPSRDICQRGTSLTIQCQVDSQVTMMFWYRQQPGQSLTLIATANQGSEATYESGFVIDKFPISRPNLTFSTLTVSNMSPEDSSIYLCSALRGRQETQYFGPGTRLLVL.

The V gene is TRBV28, the J gene TRBJ1-4; no firm D call. Germline-derived CDR1 and CDR2 are MDHEN and SYDVKM. Between the trimmed V and J ends, which lost 4 bases and 5 bases, there was a span of 8 bases. The CDR3 is 13 residues long. The CDR3 region has the DNA TGTGCCAGCAGTTCACCCAACAATGAAAAACTGTTTTTT. Its protein is CASSSPNNEKLFF.

The J gene is TRBJ2-6, the V gene TRBV19; D gene uncertain. Trimming removed 10 bases from V and 0 bases from J, with 4 bases in between. The CDR3 extends over 12 amino acids. CDR1 and CDR2 from the germline V gene are LNHDA and SQIVND (reference sequence). This CDR3 is CATSSGANVLTF. The CDR3 DNA reads TGTGCCACCTCCTCTGGGGCCAACGTCCTGACTTTC.

This chain connects TRBV11-2 to TRBJ1-3; D perhaps matches TRBD1 (5 bases). Germline values: CDR1 SGHAT, CDR2 FQNNGV. Trimming pared 1 base from V and 0 bases from J, leaving 16 bases between. The CDR3 consists of 18 residues. The CDR3: CASSLVATGTGSGNTIYF. The DNA of the CDR3 is TGTGCCAGCAGCTTAGTCGCAACGGGGACGGGCTCTGGAAACACCATATATTTT.

The chain links TRBV7-3 to TRBJ2-3, with TRBD2 matching over 9 bases. V gave up 5 bases and J gave up 5 bases; unmatched junction bases: 5. Germline V gene lookup returns CDR1 SGHTA and CDR2 FQGTGA. The CDR3 totals 14 residues. The DNA of the CDR3 is TGTGCCAGCAGCCTCGGGACTAGCTTAGATACGCAGTATTTT. Its protein product is CASSLGTSLDTQYF.

The chain couples TRBV6-5 to TRBJ1-5; 10 bases align to TRBD1. CDR3 length: 15 amino acids. V lost 6 bases to trimming and J lost 7 bases; unmatched junction nucleotides: 9. CDR1 is MNHEY and CDR2 is SVGAGI in the germline V gene. The CDR3 here is CASRSSGTGDQPQHF. CDR3 nucleotide sequence: TGTGCCAGCAGGAGTTCCGGGACAGGGGACCAGCCCCAGCATTTT.

The rearrangement uses TRBV11-3 and TRBJ1-6, with D unclear. The CDR3 covers 15 residues. CDR1 is SGHNT and CDR2 is YENEEA in the germline V gene. V dropped 1 base and J dropped 3 bases, with 7 bases sitting between them. CDR3 coding DNA: TGTGCCAGCAGCTTAGGGACCCGCTATAATTCACCCCTCCACTTT. Its translation: CASSLGTRYNSPLHF. The full variable domain, completed using reference TRBV11-3 and TRBJ1-6, is EAGVVQSPRYKIIEKKQPVAFWCNPISGHNTLYWYLQNLGQGPELLIRYENEEAVDDSQLPKDRFSAERLKGVDSTLKIQPAELGDSAVYLCASSLGTRYNSPLHFGNGTRLTVT.

The genes are TRBV11-2 and TRBJ2-7; TRBD2 is a possible D gene (6 bases). V gave up 5 bases and J gave up 4 bases, with 9 bases separating them. Germline V lookup: CDR1 SGHAT, CDR2 FQNNGV. CDR3 size: 12 residues. The CDR3 sequence is CASSGDSYEQYF. The CDR3 nucleotides read TGTGCCAGCAGCGGGGACTCATACGAGCAGTACTTC.

The rearrangement links TRBV5-8 to TRBJ2-7, with a weak D call TRBD2 (6 bases). The CDR3 length is 15 residues. Trimming stripped 3 bases from V and 5 bases from J, with 18 bases between. Germline CDR1 and CDR2: SGHTS and YDEGEE. The CDR3 DNA is TGTGCCAGCAGCTGGGGCTACACGGGGAGGAACGAGCAGTACTTC. Residues: CASSWGYTGRNEQYF.

This chain uses TRBV5-1 with TRBJ1-3, with a tentative D call TRBD1 (6 bases). V lost 2 bases and J 0 bases, leaving 12 bases between the germline ends. Germline assignment: CDR1 SGHRS and CDR2 YFSETQ. The CDR3 runs to 16 residues. CDR3 nucleotides: TGCGCCAGCAGCTTCAGGGGCTCGAACTCTGGAAACACCATATATTTT. Translating gives CASSFRGSNSGNTIYF.